This TCR beta chain was profiled in a study of T cell responses to AZD1222 COVID-19 vaccine. Only in-frame clones appear in the TCRdb table, and some are missing; sequencing was by immunoSEQ multiplex PCR. The repertoire holds tens of thousands of clones, around 85% seen once, with 20% in the top ten. Details on this clone: The antigen remains unidentified.

General study points: Distributed over spike, vaccine-associated CD4 TCRs predominated at 160-218 and 743-854. Targeting of unmutated variant regions was reportedly seen in nearly half of spike-specific TCRs.

This CDR3 spans 13 amino acids. The V end lost 0 bases, the J end lost 9 bases, and 9 bases lay between the germline ends. Germline loops: CDR1 KGHSH, CDR2 LQKENI. Sequenced here: peripheral blood, sampled on day 0 of AZD1222 vaccination. This receptor was identified in an adult in good health. This chain connects TRBV18 to TRBJ2-1, with unresolved D. The CDR3 loop is CASSPPALGEQFF. The DNA for the CDR3 is TGTGCCAGCTCACCACCTGCGCTTGGTGAGCAGTTCTTC.